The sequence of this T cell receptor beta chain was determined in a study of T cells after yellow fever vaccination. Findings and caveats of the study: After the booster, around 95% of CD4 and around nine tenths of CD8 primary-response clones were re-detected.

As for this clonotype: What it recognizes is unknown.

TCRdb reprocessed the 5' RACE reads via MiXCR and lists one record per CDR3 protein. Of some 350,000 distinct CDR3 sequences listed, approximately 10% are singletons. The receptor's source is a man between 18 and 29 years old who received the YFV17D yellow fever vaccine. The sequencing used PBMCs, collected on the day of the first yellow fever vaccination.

CDR3 amino acids: CASSLRQGARNYEQYF. The CDR3, as DNA: TGTGCCAGCAGTTTGCGGCAGGGGGCGCGAAACTACGAGCAGTACTTC. The chain combines TRBV27 with TRBJ2-7; TRBD1 matches at 8 bases. This CDR3 has 16 amino acids. Germline trimming cut 3 bases from V and 3 bases from J; bases unmatched to any gene: 10. From germline, CDR1 is MNHEY and CDR2 SMNVEV (reference sequence).